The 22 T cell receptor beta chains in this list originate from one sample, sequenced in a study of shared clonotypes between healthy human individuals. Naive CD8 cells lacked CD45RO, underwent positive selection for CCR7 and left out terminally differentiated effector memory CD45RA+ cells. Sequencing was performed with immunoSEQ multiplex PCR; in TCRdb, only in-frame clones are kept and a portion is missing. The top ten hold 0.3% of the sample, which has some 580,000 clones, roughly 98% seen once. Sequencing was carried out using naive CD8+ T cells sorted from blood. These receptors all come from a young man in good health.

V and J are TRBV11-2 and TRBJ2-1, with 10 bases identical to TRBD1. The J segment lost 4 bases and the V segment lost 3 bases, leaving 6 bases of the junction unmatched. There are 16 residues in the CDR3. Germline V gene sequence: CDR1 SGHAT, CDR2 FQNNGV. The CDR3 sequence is CASSLGPGQGYNEQFF. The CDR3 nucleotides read TGTGCCAGCAGCTTGGGTCCGGGACAGGGGTACAATGAGCAGTTCTTC.

CDR3 DNA sequence: TGTGCCAGCATCGGACCGCCGCGGTCCTACGAGCAGTACTTC. It specifies CASIGPPRSYEQYF. The rearrangement joins TRBV2 to TRBJ2-7, with no clear D. Trimming cost V 7 bases and J 1 base, with 14 bases left between them. CDR1 and CDR2 from the germline V gene are SNHLY and FYNNEI. This CDR3 comprises 14 residues. Combining the CDR3 with reference TRBV2 and TRBJ2-7 gives the whole variable domain EPEVTQTPSHQVTQMGQEVILRCVPISNHLYFYWYRQILGQKVEFLVSFYNNEISEKSEIFDDQFSVERPDGSNFTLKIRSTKLEDSAMYFCASIGPPRSYEQYFGPGTRLTVT.

CDR3 bases: TGTGCCCATCGCAGGGAAGAGGGCACAGATACGCAGTATTTT. Protein sequence: CAHRREEGTDTQYF. The chain employs TRBV25-1 and TRBJ2-3; D is perhaps TRBD1 (5 bases). The V and J ends lost 11 bases and 1 base respectively, with 16 bases between them. Germline V gives CDR1 MGHDK, CDR2 SYGVNS. The CDR3 totals 14 residues.

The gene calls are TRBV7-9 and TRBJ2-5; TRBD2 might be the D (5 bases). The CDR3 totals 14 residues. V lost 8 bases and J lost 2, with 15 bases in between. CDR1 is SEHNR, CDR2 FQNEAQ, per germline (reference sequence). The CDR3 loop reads CASSLEGSQETQYF. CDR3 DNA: TGTGCCAGCTCCCTTGAAGGGAGTCAAGAGACCCAGTACTTC.

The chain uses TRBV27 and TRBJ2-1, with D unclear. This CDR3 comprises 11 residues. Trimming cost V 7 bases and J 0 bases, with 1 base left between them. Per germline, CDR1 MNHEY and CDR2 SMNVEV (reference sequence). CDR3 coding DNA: TGTGCCAGCAACTCCTACAATGAGCAGTTCTTC. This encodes CASNSYNEQFF.

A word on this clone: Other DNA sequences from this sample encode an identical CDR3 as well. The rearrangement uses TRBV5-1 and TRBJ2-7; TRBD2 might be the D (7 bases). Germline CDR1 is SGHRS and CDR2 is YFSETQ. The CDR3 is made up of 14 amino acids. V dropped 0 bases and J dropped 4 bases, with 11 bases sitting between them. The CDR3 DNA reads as TGCGCCAGCAGCTTGGCCAGGGGAGGGTACGAGCAGTACTTC. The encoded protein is CASSLARGGYEQYF.

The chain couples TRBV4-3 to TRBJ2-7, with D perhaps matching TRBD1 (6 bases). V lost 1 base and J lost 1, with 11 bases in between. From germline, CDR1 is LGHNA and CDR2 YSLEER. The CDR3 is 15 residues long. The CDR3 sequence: CASSQAQTGSYEQYF. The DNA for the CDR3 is TGCGCCAGCAGCCAAGCTCAGACAGGTTCCTACGAGCAGTACTTC.

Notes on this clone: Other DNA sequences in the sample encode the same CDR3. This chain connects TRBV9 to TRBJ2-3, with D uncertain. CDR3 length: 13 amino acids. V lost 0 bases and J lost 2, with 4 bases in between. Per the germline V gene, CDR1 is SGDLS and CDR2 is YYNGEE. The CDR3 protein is CASSVGSTDTQYF. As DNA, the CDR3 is TGTGCCAGCAGCGTAGGATCCACAGATACGCAGTATTTT.

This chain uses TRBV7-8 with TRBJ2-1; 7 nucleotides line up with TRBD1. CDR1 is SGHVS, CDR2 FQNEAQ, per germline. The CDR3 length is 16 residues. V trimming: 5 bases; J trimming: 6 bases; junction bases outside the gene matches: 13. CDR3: CASSPPGTAKSNEQFF. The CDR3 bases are TGTGCCAGCAGCCCCCCCGGGACAGCCAAGTCCAATGAGCAGTTCTTC.

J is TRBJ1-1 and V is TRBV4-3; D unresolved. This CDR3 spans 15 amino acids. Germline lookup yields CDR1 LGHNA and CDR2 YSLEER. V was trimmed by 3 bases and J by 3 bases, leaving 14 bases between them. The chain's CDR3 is CASSQGSGDYTEAFF. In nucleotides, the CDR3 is TGCGCCAGCAGCCAGGGGTCGGGAGATTACACTGAAGCTTTCTTT.

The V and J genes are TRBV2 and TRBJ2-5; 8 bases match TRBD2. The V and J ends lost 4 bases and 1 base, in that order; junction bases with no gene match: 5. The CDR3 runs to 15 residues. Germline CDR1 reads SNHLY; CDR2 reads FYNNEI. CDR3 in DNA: TGTGCCAGCAGTGGGGGACTAGTAGCCCAAGAGACCCAGTACTTC. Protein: CASSGGLVAQETQYF. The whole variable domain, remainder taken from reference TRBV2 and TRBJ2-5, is EPEVTQTPSHQVTQMGQEVILRCVPISNHLYFYWYRQILGQKVEFLVSFYNNEISEKSEIFDDQFSVERPDGSNFTLKIRSTKLEDSAMYFCASSGGLVAQETQYFGPGTRLLVL.

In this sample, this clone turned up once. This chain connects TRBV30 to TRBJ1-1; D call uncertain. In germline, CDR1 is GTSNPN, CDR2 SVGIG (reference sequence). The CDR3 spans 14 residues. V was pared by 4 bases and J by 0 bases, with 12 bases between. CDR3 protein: CAWIHYDVNTEAFF. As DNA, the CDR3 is TGTGCCTGGATCCATTATGACGTGAACACTGAAGCTTTCTTT. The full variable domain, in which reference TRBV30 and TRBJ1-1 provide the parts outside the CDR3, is SQTIHQWPATLVQPVGSPLSLECTVEGTSNPNLYWYRQAAGRGLQLLFYSVGIGQISSEVPQNLSASRPQDRQFILSSKKLLLSDSGFYLCAWIHYDVNTEAFFGQGTRLTVV.

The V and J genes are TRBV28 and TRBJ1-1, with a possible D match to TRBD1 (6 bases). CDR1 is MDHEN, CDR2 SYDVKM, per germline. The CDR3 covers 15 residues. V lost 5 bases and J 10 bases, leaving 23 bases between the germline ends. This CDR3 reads CASSPNPAGAVGAFF. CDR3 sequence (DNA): TGTGCCAGCAGTCCCAATCCGGCGGGGGCCGTTGGAGCTTTCTTT.

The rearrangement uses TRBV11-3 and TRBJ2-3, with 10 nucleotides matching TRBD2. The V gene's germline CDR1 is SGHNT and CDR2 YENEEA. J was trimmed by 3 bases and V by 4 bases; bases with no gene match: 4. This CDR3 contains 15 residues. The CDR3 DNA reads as TGTGCCAGCAGCTCACGAGCGGGAGGGACAGATACGCAGTATTTT. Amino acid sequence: CASSSRAGGTDTQYF.

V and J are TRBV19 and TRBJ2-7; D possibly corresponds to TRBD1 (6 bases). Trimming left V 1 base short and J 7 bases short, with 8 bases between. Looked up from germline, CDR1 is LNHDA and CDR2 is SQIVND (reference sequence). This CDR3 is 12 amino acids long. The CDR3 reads CASSIAQGEQYF. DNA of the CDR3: TGTGCCAGTAGTATAGCCCAGGGGGAGCAGTACTTC.

The CDR3 sequence is CASSFFRDSPLHF. The CDR3 DNA sequence: TGTGCCAGCAGCTTTTTCCGGGATTCACCCCTCCACTTT. The chain links TRBV11-2 to TRBJ1-6; D call uncertain. The CDR3 is made up of 13 amino acids. With 3 bases removed from V and 8 bases from J, the gap between germline ends came to 8 bases. Germline V gene sequence: CDR1 SGHAT, CDR2 FQNNGV.

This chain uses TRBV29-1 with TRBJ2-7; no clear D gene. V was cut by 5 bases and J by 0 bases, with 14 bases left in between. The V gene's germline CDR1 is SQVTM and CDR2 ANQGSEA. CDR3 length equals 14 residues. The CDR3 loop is CSVTVPDASYEQYF. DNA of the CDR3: TGCAGCGTTACCGTGCCTGATGCCTCCTACGAGCAGTACTTC.

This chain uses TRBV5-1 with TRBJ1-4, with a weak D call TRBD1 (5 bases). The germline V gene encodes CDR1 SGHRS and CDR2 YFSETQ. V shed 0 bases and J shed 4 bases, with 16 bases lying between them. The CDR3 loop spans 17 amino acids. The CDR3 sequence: CASSLASSGRDNEKLFF. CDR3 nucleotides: TGCGCCAGCAGCTTGGCATCGTCAGGCAGGGATAATGAAAAACTGTTTTTT.

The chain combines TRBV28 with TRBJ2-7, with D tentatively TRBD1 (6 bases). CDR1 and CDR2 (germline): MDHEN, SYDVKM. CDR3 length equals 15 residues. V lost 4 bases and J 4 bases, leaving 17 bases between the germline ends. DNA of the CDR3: TGTGCCAGCAGTTCACGTTCAGGGGATGTATACGAGCAGTACTTC. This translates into CASSSRSGDVYEQYF.

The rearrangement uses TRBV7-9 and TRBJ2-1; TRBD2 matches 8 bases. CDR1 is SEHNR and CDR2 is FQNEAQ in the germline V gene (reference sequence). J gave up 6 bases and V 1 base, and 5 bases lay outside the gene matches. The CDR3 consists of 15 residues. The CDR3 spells CASSLGAGAFNEQFF. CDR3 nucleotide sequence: TGTGCCAGCAGCTTAGGAGCGGGAGCCTTCAATGAGCAGTTCTTC.

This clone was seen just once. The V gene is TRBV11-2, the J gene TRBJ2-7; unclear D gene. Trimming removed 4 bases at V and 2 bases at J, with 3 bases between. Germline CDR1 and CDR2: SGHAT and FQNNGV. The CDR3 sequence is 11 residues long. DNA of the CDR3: TGTGCCAGCAGCTGGACCTACGAGCAGTACTTC. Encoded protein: CASSWTYEQYF. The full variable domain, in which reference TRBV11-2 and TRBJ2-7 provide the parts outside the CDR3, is EAGVAQSPRYKIIEKRQSVAFWCNPISGHATLYWYQQILGQGPKLLIQFQNNGVVDDSQLPKDRFSAERLKGVDSTLKIQPAKLEDSAVYLCASSWTYEQYFGPGTRLTVT.

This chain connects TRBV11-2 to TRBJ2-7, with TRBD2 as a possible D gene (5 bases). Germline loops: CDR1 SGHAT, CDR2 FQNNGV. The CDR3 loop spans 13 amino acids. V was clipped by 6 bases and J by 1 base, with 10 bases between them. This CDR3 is CASREDGSYEQYF. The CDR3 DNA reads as TGTGCCAGCAGGGAGGACGGGTCCTACGAGCAGTACTTC. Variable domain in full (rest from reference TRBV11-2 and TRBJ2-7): EAGVAQSPRYKIIEKRQSVAFWCNPISGHATLYWYQQILGQGPKLLIQFQNNGVVDDSQLPKDRFSAERLKGVDSTLKIQPAKLEDSAVYLCASREDGSYEQYFGPGTRLTVT.